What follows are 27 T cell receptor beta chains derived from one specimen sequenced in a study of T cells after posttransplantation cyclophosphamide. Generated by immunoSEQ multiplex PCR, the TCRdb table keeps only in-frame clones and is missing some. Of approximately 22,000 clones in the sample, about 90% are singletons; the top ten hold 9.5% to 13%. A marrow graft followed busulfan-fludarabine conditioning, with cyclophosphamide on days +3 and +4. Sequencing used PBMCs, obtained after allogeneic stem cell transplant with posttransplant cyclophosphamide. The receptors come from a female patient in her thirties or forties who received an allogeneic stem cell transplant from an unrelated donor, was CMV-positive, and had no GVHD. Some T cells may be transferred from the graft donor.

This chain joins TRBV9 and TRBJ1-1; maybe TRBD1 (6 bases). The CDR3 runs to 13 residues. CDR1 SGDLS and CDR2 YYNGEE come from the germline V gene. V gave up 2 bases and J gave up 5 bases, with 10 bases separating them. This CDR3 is CASSVSGVTEAFF. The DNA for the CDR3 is TGTGCCAGCAGCGTGTCAGGGGTTACTGAAGCTTTCTTT. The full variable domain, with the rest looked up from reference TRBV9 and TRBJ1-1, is DSGVTQTPKHLITATGQRVTLRCSPRSGDLSVYWYQQSLDQGLQFLIQYYNGEERAKGNILERFSAQQFPDLHSELNLSSLELGDSALYFCASSVSGVTEAFFGQGTRLTVV.

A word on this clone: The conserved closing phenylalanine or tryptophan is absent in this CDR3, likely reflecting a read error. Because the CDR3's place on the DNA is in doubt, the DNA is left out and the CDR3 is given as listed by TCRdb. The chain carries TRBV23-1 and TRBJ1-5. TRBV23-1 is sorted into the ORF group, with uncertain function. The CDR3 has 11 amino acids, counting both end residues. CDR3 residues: CASSQSRGTPL.

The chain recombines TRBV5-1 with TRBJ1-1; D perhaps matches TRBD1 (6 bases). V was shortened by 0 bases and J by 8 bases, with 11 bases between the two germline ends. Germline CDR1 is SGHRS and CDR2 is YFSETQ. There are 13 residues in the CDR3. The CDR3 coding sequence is TGCGCCAGCAGCTTGGGGACAGAGTTAGAAGCTTTCTTT. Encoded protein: CASSLGTELEAFF.

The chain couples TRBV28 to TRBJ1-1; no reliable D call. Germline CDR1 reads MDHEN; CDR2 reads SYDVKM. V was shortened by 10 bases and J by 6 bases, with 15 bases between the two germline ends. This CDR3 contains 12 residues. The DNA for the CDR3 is TGTGCCACCGTCCGAGGGCCCGCTGAAGCTTTCTTT. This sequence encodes CATVRGPAEAFF.

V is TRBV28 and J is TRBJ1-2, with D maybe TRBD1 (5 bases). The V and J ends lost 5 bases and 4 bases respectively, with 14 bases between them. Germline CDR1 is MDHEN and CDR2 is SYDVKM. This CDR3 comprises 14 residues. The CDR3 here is CASSNRGEGYGYTF. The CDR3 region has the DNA TGTGCCAGCAGTAACAGAGGGGAGGGCTATGGCTACACCTTC.

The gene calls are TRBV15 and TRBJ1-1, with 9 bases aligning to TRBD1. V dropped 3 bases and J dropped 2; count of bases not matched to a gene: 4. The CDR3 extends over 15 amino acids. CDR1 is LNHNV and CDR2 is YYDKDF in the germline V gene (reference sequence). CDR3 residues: CATSRGQGFNTEAFF. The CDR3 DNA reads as TGTGCCACCAGCAGGGGACAGGGTTTCAACACTGAAGCTTTCTTT.

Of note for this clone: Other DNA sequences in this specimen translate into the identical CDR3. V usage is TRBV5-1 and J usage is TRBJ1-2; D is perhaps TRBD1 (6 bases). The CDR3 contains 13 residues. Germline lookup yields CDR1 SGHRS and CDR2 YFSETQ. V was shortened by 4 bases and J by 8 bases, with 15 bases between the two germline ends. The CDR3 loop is CASSLAQGYGYTF. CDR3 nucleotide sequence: TGCGCCAGCAGCCTGGCACAGGGCTACGGCTACACCTTC.

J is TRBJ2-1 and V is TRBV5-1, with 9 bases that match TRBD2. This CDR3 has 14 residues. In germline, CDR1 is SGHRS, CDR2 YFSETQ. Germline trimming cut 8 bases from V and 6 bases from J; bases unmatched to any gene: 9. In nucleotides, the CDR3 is TGCGCCAGGGGGTCGGGGGGACTAGCCAATGAGCAGTTCTTC. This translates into CARGSGGLANEQFF.

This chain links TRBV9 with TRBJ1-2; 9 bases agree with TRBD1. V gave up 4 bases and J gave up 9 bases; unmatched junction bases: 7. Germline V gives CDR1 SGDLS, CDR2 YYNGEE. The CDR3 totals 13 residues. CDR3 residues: CASSYGTGQRYTF. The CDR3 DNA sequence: TGTGCCAGCAGCTATGGGACAGGGCAACGCTACACCTTC.

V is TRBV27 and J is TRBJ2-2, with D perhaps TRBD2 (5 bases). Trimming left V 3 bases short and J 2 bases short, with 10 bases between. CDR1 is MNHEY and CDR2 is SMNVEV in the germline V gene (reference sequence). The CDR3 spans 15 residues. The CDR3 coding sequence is TGTGCCAGCAGTTTGGCGGGCGCCAACACCGGGGAGCTGTTTTTT. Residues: CASSLAGANTGELFF.

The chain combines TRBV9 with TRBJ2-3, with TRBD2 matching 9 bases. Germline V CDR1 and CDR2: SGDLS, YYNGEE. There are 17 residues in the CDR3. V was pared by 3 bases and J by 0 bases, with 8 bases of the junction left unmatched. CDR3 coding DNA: TGTGCCAGCAGCGCTTACGCTAGCGGGGATAGCACAGATACGCAGTATTTT. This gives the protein CASSAYASGDSTDTQYF. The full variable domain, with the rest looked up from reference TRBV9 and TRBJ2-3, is DSGVTQTPKHLITATGQRVTLRCSPRSGDLSVYWYQQSLDQGLQFLIQYYNGEERAKGNILERFSAQQFPDLHSELNLSSLELGDSALYFCASSAYASGDSTDTQYFGPGTRLTVL.

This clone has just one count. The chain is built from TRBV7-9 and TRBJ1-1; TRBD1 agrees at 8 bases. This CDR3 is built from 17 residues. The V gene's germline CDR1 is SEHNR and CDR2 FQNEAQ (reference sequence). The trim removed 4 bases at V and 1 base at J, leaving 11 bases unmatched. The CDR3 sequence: CASSWPDRGGRNTEAFF. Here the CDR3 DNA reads TGTGCCAGCAGCTGGCCCGACAGGGGCGGCAGGAACACTGAAGCTTTCTTT.

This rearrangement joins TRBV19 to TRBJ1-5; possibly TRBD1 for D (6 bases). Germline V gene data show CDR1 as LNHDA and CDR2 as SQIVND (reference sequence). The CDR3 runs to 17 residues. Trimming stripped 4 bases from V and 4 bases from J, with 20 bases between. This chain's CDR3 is CASSKGDARGGNQPQHF. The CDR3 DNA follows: TGTGCCAGTAGTAAGGGGGACGCTAGGGGGGGTAATCAGCCCCAGCATTTT.

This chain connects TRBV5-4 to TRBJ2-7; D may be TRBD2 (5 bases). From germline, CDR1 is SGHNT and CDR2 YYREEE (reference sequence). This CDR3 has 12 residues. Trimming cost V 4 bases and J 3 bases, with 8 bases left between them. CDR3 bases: TGTGCCAGCAGCCCCGGACTCTACGAGCAGTACTTC. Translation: CASSPGLYEQYF.

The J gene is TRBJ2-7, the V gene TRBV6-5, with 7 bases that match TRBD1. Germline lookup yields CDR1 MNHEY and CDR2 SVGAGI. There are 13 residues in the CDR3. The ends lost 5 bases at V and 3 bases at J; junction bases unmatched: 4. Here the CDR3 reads CASSDTGDYEQYF. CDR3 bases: TGTGCCAGCAGTGATACAGGGGACTACGAGCAGTACTTC.

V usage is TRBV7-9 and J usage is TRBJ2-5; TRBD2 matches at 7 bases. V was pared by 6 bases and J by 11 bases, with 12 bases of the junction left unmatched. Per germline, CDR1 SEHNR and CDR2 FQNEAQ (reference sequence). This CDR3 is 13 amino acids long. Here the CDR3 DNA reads TGTGCCAGCAGGGATATCGGGACTAATGAGCAGTACTTC. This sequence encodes CASRDIGTNEQYF. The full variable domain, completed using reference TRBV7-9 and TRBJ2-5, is DTGVSQNPRHKITKRGQNVTFRCDPISEHNRLYWYRQTLGQGPEFLTYFQNEAQLEKSRLLSDRFSAERPKGSFSTLEIQRTEQGDSAMYLCASRDIGTNEQYFGPGTRLLVL.

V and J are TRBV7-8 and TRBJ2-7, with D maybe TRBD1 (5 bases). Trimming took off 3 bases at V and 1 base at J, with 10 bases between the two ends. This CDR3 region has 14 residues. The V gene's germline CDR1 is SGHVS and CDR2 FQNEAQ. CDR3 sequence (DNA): TGTGCCAGCAGCTTTACGAAGGGGTCCTACGAGCAGTACTTC. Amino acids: CASSFTKGSYEQYF.

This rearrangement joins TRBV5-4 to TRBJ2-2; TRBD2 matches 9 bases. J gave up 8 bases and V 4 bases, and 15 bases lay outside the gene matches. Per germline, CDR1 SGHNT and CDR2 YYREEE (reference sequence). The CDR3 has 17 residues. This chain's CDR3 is CASSATSGGGALGELFF. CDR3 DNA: TGTGCCAGCAGCGCGACCTCTGGCGGGGGGGCTTTGGGGGAGCTGTTTTTT.

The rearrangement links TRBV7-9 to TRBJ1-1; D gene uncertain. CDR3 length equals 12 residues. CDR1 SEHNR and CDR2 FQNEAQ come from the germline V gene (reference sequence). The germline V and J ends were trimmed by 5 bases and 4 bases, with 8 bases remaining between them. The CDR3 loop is CASSGGPTEAFF. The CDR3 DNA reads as TGTGCCAGCAGCGGAGGGCCCACTGAAGCTTTCTTT.

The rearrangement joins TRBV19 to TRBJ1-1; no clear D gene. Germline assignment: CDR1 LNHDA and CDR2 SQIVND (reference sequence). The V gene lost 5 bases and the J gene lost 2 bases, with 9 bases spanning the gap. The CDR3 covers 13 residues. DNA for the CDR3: TGTGCCAGTAGTGCGGGCGTCAACACTGAAGCTTTCTTT. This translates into CASSAGVNTEAFF.

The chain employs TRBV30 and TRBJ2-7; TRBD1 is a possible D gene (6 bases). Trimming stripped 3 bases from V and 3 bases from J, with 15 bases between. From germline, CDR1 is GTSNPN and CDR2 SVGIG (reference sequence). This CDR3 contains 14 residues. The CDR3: CAWSLDRRVYEQYF. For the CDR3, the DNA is TGTGCCTGGAGCCTAGACAGGAGAGTCTACGAGCAGTACTTC.

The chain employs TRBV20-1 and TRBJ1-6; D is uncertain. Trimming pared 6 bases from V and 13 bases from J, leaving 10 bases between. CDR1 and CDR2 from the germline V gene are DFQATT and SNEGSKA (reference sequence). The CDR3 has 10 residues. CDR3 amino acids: CSARGGPLHF. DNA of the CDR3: TGCAGTGCGCGCGGAGGGCCCCTCCACTTT.

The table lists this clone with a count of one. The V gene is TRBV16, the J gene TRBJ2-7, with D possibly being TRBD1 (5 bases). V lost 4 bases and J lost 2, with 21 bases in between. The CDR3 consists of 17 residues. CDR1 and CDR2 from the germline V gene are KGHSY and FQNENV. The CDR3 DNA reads TGTGCCAGCAGCCCCCGGGCAGCGAAATCAGGGCCCTACGAGCAGTACTTC. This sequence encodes CASSPRAAKSGPYEQYF.

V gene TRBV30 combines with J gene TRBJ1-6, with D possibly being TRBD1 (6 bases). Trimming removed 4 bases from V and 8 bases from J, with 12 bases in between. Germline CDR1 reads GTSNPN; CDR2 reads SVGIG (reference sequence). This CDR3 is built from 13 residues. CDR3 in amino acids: CAWTGTSDSPLHF. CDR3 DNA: TGTGCCTGGACCGGGACATCAGATTCACCCCTCCACTTT.

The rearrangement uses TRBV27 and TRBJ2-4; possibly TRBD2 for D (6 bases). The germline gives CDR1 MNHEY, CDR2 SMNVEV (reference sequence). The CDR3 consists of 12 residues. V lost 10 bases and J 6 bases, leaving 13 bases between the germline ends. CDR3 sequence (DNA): TGTGCCATCGGGACTCGTGGAAACATTCAGTACTTC. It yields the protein CAIGTRGNIQYF.

CDR3 DNA sequence: TGTGCCAGCAGACCCCAATCAGCCGGGACAATTAATGAAAAACTGTTTTTT. It specifies CASRPQSAGTINEKLFF. The chain links TRBV28 to TRBJ1-4; D is possibly TRBD1 (6 bases). Trimming stripped 6 bases from V and 4 bases from J, with 21 bases between. CDR3 length: 17 amino acids. Germline V gene lookup returns CDR1 MDHEN and CDR2 SYDVKM.

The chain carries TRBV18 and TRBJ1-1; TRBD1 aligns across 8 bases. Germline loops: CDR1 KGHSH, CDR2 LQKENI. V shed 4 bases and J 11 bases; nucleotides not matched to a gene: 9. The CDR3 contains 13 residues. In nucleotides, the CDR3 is TGTGCCAGCTCACTCAAACAGGGGGTATGGGCTTTCTTT. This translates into CASSLKQGVWAFF.